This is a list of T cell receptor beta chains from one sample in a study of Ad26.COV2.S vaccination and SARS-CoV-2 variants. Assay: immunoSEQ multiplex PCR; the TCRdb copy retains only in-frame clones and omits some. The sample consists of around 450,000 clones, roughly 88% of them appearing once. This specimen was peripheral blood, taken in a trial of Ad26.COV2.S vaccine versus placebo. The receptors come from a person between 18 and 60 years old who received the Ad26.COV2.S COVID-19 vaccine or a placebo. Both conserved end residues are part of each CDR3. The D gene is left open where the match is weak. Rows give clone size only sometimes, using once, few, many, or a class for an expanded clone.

CDR3 protein: CATSRAEGAPWFSGCEKLFF
CDR3 DNA: TGTGCCACCAGCAGAGCCGAGGGGGCCCCCTGGTTCTCCGGATGCGAAAAACTGTTTTTT
V gene: TRBV15
J gene: TRBJ1-4
clone size: once
D gene: TRBD1

CDR3 protein: CASSPGQGPETQYF
CDR3 DNA: TGTGCCAGTAGCCCCGGACAGGGGCCGGAGACCCAGTACTTC
V gene: TRBV19
J gene: TRBJ2-5
clone size: few
D gene: TRBD1

CDR3 protein: CASSESSVFNQPQHF
CDR3 DNA: TGTGCCAGCAGTGAATCTTCGGTGTTCAATCAGCCCCAGCATTTT
V gene: TRBV6-1
J gene: TRBJ1-5
clone size: NA
D gene: NA

CDR3 protein: CASREQGALGYTF
CDR3 DNA: TGTGCCAGCAGGGAACAGGGGGCGCTTGGCTACACCTTC
V gene: TRBV27
J gene: TRBJ1-2
clone size: NA
D gene: TRBD1

CDR3 protein: CASSRTALYEQYF
CDR3 DNA: TGTGCCAGCTCCAGGACAGCCCTTTACGAGCAGTACTTC
V gene: TRBV28
J gene: TRBJ2-7
clone size: once
D gene: NA

CDR3 protein: CASSLTGQGAGYTF
CDR3 DNA: TGTGCCAGCAGTTTAACAGGCCAAGGGGCTGGCTACACCTTC
V gene: TRBV28
J gene: TRBJ1-2
clone size: NA
D gene: NA

CDR3 protein: CASSSTSGKYSYEQYF
CDR3 DNA: TGTGCCAGCAGCTCGACTAGCGGGAAATACTCCTACGAGCAGTACTTC
V gene: TRBV7-9
J gene: TRBJ2-7
clone size: few
D gene: TRBD2

CDR3 protein: CASSITSGSSYEQYF
CDR3 DNA: TGTGCCAGTAGTATTACTAGCGGTAGCTCCTACGAGCAGTACTTC
V gene: TRBV19
J gene: TRBJ2-7
clone size: few
D gene: TRBD2

CDR3 protein: CASGLAGGQSGELFF
CDR3 DNA: TGTGCTAGTGGCCTAGCGGGAGGGCAGAGCGGGGAGCTGTTTTTT
V gene: TRBV12-5
J gene: TRBJ2-2
clone size: NA
D gene: TRBD2

CDR3 protein: CASSLVSSAHNTEAFF
CDR3 DNA: TGTGCCAGCAGCTTAGTTTCGTCAGCTCACAACACTGAAGCTTTCTTT
V gene: TRBV11-2
J gene: TRBJ1-1
clone size: once
D gene: NA

CDR3 protein: CASSLMGPSTDTQYF
CDR3 DNA: TGTGCCAGCAGCTTAATGGGACCATCCACAGATACGCAGTATTTT
V gene: TRBV7-3
J gene: TRBJ2-3
clone size: few
D gene: NA

CDR3 protein: CASSLGTRAYQETQYF
CDR3 DNA: TGTGCCAGCAGCTTAGGGACTAGAGCTTACCAAGAGACCCAGTACTTC
V gene: TRBV7-2
J gene: TRBJ2-5
clone size: NA
D gene: TRBD2

CDR3 protein: CATSRGRGVTAEQYF
CDR3 DNA: TGTGCCACCAGCAGAGGACGGGGAGTAACTGCCGAGCAGTACTTC
V gene: TRBV15
J gene: TRBJ2-7
clone size: NA
D gene: NA

CDR3 protein: CASSLWRTGGTGELFF
CDR3 DNA: TGTGCCAGCAGTTTATGGCGGACAGGGGGCACCGGGGAGCTGTTTTTT
V gene: TRBV27
J gene: TRBJ2-2
clone size: NA
D gene: TRBD1

CDR3 protein: CASSGLAGGPDTQYF
CDR3 DNA: TGTGCCAGCTCAGGACTAGCGGGAGGGCCAGATACGCAGTATTTT
V gene: TRBV18
J gene: TRBJ2-3
clone size: NA
D gene: TRBD2

CDR3 protein: CASSIGWGDEQYF
CDR3 DNA: TGTGCCAGTAGTATTGGATGGGGCGACGAGCAGTACTTC
V gene: TRBV19
J gene: TRBJ2-7
clone size: NA
D gene: NA

CDR3 protein: CASTTGAPRNTEAFF
CDR3 DNA: TGTGCCAGCACAACAGGGGCCCCGAGGAACACTGAAGCTTTCTTT
V gene: TRBV25-1
J gene: TRBJ1-1
clone size: NA
D gene: TRBD1

CDR3 protein: CASSSGGYGYTF
CDR3 DNA: TGTGCCAGCAGCTCGGGGGGGTATGGCTACACCTTC
V gene: TRBV7-2
J gene: TRBJ1-2
clone size: NA
D gene: NA

CDR3 protein: CASSIAPGAYEQYF
CDR3 DNA: TGTGCCAGTAGTATAGCCCCAGGGGCCTACGAGCAGTACTTC
V gene: TRBV19
J gene: TRBJ2-7
clone size: NA
D gene: NA

CDR3 protein: CASSLAPGNEQFF
CDR3 DNA: TGTGCCAGCAGCTTAGCACCAGGCAATGAGCAGTTCTTC
V gene: TRBV7-8
J gene: TRBJ2-1
clone size: NA
D gene: NA

CDR3 protein: CASGPRRGRGAFF
CDR3 DNA: TGTGCTAGTGGCCCCAGGAGGGGGCGCGGGGCTTTCTTT
V gene: TRBV12-5
J gene: TRBJ1-1
clone size: NA
D gene: TRBD1

CDR3 protein: CASSELAGGGEQYF
CDR3 DNA: TGTGCCAGCAGTGAACTAGCGGGAGGGGGCGAGCAGTACTTC
V gene: TRBV6-1
J gene: TRBJ2-7
clone size: NA
D gene: TRBD2